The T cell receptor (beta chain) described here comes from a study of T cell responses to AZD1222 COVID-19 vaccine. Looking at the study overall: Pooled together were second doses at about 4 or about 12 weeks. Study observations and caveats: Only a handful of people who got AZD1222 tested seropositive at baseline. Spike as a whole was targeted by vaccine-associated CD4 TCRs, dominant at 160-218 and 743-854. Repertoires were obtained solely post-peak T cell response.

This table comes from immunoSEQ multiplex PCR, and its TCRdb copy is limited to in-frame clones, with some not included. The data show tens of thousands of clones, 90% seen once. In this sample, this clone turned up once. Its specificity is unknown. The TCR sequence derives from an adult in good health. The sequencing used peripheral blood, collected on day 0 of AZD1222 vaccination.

DNA for the CDR3: TGTGCCAGTAGTGCACGACGAGCTACCGATGAGCAGTTCTTC. Translation gives CASSARRATDEQFF. This chain joins TRBV19 and TRBJ2-1; D not resolved. Trimming took 5 bases from V and 8 from J, leaving 16 bases between them. CDR3 length: 14 amino acids. Germline CDR1 is LNHDA and CDR2 is SQIVND (reference sequence).